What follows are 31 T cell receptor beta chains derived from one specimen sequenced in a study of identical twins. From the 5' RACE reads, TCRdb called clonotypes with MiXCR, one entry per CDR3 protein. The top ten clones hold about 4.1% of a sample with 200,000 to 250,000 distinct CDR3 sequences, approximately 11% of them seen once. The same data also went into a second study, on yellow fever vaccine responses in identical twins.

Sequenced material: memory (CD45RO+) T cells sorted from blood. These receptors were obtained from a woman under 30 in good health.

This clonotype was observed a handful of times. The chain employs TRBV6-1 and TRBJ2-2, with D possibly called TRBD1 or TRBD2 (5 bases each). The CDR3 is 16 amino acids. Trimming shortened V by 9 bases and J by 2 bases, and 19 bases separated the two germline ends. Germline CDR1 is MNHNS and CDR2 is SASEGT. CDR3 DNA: TGTGCCAGTCAACCGGGGACGGAGCTTAACACCGGGGAGCTGTTTTTT. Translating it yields CASQPGTELNTGELFF.

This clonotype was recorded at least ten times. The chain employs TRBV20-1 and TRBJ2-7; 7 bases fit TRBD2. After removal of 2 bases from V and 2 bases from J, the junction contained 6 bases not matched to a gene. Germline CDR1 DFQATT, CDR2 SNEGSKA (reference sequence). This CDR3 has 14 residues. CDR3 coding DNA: TGCAGTGCTAGATCCGGCGGGAGAACCTACGAGCAGTACTTC. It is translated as CSARSGGRTYEQYF.

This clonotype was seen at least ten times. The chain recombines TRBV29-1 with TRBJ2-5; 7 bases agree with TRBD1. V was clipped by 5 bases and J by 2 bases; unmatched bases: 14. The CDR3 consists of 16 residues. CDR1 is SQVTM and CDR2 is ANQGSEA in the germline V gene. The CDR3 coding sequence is TGCAGCGTTCCGCCCCCCGGGACAGCCATTCAAGAGACCCAGTACTTC. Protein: CSVPPPGTAIQETQYF.

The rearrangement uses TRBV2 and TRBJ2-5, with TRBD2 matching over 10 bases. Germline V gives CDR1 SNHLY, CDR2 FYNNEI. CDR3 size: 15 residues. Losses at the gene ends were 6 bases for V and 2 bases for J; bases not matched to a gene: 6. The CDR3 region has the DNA TGTGCCAGCAGCCGGACTAGCGGTTTACAAGAGACCCAGTACTTC. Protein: CASSRTSGLQETQYF.

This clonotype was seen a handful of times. The CDR3 region is CSVLAGVNLDTQYF. CDR3 nucleotide sequence: TGCAGCGTCTTAGCGGGGGTGAACTTAGATACGCAGTATTTT. The chain couples TRBV29-1 to TRBJ2-3; 9 bases are shared with TRBD2. V gave up 6 bases and J gave up 5 bases; unmatched junction bases: 9. The CDR3 extends over 14 amino acids. Germline V lookup: CDR1 SQVTM, CDR2 ANQGSEA.

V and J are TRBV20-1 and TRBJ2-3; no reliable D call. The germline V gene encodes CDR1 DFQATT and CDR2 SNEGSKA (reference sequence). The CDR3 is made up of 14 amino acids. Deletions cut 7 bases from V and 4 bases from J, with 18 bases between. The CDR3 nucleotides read TGCAGTGTAGGAACCCCGATCGGCTCAGATACGCAGTATTTT. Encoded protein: CSVGTPIGSDTQYF.

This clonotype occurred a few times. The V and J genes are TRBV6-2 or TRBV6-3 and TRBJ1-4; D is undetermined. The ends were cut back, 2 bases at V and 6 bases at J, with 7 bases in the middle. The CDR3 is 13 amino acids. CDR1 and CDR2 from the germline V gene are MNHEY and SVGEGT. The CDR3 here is CASSYGPYEKLFF. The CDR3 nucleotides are TGTGCCAGCAGTTACGGACCTTATGAAAAACTGTTTTTT.

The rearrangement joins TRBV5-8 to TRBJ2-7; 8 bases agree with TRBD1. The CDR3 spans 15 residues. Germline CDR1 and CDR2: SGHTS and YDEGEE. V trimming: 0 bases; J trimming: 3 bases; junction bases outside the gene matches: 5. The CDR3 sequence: CASSLAGDRYYEQYF. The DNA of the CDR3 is TGTGCCAGCAGCTTGGCCGGGGACAGGTACTACGAGCAGTACTTC. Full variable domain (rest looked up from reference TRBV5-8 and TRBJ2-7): EAGVTQSPTHLIKTRGQQATLRCSPISGHTSVYWYQQALGLGLQFLLWYDEGEERNRGNFPPRFSGRQFPNYSSELNVNALELEDSALYLCASSLAGDRYYEQYFGPGTRLTVT.

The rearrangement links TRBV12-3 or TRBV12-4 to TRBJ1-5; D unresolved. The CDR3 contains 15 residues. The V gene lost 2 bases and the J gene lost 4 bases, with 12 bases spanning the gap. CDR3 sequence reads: CASSLSVLGNQPQHF. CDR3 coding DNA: TGTGCCAGCAGTTTATCCGTGTTGGGGAATCAGCCCCAGCATTTT.

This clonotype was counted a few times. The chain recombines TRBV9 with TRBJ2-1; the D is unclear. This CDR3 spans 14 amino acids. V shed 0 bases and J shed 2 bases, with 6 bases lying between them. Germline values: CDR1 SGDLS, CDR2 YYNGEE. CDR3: CASSVGGTYNEQFF. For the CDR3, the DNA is TGTGCCAGCAGCGTAGGAGGAACCTACAATGAGCAGTTCTTC.

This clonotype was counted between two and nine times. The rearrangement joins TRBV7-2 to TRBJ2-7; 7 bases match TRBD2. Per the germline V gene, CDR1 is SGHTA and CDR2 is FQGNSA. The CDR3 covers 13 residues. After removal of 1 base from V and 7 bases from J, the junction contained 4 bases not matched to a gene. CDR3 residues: CASSLGPGGEQYF. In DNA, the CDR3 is TGTGCCAGCAGCTTAGGGCCCGGGGGGGAGCAGTACTTC. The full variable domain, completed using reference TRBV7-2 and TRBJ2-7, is GAGVSQSPSNKVTEKGKDVELRCDPISGHTALYWYRQSLGQGLEFLIYFQGNSAPDKSGLPSDRFSAERTGGSVSTLTIQRTQQEDSAVYLCASSLGPGGEQYFGPGTRLTVT.

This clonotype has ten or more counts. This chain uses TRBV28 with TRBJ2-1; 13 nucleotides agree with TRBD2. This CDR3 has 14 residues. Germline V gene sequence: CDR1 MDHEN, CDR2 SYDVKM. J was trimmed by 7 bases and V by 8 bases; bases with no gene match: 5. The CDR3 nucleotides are TGTGCCAGCCGTAGGACTAGCGGGAGAAATGAGCAGTTCTTC. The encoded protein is CASRRTSGRNEQFF.

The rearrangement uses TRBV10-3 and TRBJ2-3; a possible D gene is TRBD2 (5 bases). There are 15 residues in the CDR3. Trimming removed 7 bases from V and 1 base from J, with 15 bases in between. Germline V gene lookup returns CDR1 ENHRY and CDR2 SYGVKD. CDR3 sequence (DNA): TGTGCCATCAACGAGGGTTTTTCGGGCACAGATACGCAGTATTTT. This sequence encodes CAINEGFSGTDTQYF.

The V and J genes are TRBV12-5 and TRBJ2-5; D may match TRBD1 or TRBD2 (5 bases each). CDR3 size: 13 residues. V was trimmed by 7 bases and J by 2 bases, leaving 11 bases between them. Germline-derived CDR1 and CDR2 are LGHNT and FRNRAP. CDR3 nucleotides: TGTGCTAGTGCCGGGGACGTACAAGAGACCCAGTACTTC. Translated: CASAGDVQETQYF.

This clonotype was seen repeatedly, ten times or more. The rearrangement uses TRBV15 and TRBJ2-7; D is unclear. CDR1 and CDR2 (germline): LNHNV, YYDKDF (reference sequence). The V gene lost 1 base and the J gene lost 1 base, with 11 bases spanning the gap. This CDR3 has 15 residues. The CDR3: CATSRGAQQSYEQYF. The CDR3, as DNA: TGTGCCACCAGCAGAGGGGCACAGCAATCCTACGAGCAGTACTTC.

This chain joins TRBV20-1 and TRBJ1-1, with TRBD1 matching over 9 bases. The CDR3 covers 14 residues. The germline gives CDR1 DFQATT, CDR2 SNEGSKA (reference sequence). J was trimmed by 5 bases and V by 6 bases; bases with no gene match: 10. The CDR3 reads CSAETGGKGTEAFF. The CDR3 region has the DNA TGCAGTGCGGAAACAGGGGGCAAAGGGACTGAAGCTTTCTTT.

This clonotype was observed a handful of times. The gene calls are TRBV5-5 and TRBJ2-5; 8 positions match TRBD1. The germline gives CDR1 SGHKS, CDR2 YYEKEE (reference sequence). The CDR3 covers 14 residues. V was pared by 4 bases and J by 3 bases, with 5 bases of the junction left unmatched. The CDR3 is CASSRTGNEETQYF. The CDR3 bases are TGTGCCAGCAGCCGGACAGGGAACGAAGAGACCCAGTACTTC.

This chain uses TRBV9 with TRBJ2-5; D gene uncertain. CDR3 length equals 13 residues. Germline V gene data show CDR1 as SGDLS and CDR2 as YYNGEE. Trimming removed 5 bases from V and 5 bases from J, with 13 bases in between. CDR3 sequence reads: CASSDAFEETQYF. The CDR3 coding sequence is TGTGCCAGCAGTGACGCCTTCGAGGAGACCCAGTACTTC.

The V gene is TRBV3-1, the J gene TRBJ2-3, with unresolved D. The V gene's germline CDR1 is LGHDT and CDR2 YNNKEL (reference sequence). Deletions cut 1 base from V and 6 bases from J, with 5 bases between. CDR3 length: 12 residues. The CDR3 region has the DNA TGTGCCAGCAGCCAAGCGGAGGATACGCAGTATTTT. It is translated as CASSQAEDTQYF.

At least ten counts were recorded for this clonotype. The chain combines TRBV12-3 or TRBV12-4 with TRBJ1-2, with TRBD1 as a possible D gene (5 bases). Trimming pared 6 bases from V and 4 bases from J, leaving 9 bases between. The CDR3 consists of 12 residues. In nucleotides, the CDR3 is TGTGCCAGCAGGGACACCTTCTATGGCTACACCTTC. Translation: CASRDTFYGYTF.

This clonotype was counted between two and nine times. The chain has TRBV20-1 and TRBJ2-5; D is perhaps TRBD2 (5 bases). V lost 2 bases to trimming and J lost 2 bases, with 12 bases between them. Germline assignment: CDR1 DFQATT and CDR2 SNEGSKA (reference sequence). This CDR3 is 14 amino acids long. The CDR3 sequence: CSARFLGDQETQYF. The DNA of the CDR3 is TGCAGTGCTAGATTTCTCGGGGATCAAGAGACCCAGTACTTC.

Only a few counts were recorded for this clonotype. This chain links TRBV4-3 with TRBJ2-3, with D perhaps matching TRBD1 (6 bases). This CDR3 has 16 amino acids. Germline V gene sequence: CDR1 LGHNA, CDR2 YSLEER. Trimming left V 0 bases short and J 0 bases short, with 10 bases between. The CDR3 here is CASSQDPDRSTDTQYF. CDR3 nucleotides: TGCGCCAGCAGCCAAGATCCGGACAGAAGCACAGATACGCAGTATTTT.

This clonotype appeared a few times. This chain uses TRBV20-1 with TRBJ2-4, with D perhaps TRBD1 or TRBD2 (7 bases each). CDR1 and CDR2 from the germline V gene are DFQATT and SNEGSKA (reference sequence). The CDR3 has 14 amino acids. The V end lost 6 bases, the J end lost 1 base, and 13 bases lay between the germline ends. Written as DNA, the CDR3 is TGCAGTGCGGCCAGGGGGGGGGCCAAAAACATTCAGTACTTC. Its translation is CSAARGGAKNIQYF.

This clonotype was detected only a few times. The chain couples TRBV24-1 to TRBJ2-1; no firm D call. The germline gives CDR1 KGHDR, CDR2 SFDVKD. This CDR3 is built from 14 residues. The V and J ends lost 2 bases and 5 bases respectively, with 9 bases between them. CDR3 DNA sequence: TGTGCCACCAGTGATTCGCCTCCCGACAATGAGCAGTTCTTC. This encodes CATSDSPPDNEQFF.

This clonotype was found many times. Written as DNA, the CDR3 is TGTGCCAGTAGTATCCCCAGCTTGAACACTGAAGCTTTCTTT. The encoded protein is CASSIPSLNTEAFF. The J gene is TRBJ1-1, the V gene TRBV19; no definite D call. The CDR3 has 14 residues. Germline CDR1 LNHDA, CDR2 SQIVND (reference sequence). The ends were cut back, 3 bases at V and 0 bases at J, with 8 bases in the middle.

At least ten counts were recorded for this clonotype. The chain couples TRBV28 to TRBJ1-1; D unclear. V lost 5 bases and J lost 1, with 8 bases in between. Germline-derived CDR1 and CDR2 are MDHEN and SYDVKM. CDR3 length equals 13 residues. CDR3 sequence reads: CASSPHGNTEAFF. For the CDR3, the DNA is TGTGCCAGCAGTCCCCACGGGAACACTGAAGCTTTCTTT.

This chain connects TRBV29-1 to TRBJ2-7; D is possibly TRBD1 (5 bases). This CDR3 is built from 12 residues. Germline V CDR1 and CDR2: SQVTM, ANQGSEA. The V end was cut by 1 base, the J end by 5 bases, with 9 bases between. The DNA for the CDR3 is TGCAGCGTTGAAGGGGGCCCAGACGAGCAGTACTTC. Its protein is CSVEGGPDEQYF.

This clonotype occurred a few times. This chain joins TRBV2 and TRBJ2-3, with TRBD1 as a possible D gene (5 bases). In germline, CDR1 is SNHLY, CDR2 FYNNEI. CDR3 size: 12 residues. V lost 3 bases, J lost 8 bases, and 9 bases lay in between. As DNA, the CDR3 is TGTGCCAGCAGTGACTCTAGGGGTACGCAGTATTTT. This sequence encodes CASSDSRGTQYF.

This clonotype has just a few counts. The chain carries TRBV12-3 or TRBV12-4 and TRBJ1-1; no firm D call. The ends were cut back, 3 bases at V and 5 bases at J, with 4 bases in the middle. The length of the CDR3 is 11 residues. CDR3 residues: CASSFKTEAFF. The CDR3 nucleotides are TGTGCCAGCAGTTTTAAGACTGAAGCTTTCTTT.

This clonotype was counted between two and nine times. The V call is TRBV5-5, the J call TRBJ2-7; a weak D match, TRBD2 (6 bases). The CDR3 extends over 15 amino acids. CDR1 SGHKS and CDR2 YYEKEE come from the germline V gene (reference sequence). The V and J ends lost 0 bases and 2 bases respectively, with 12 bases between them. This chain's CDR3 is CASSLAGGKTYEQYF. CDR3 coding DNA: TGTGCCAGCAGCTTGGCTGGGGGGAAGACCTACGAGCAGTACTTC.

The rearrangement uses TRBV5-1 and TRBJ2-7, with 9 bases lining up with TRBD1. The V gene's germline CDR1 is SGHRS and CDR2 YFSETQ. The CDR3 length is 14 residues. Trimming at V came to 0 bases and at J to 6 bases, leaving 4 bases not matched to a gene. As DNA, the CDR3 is TGCGCCAGCAGCTTGGAACAGGGGGCGTCCGAGCAGTACTTC. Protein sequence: CASSLEQGASEQYF.